This T cell receptor (beta chain) is from a study of read filtering for tumor transcriptome and immune sequencing. Whole-study context: The cohort had some 17 men and roughly 13 women aged about 45 to 80, mean about 70 years. By R-ISS, stages I, II and III held about 8, 17 and 7 patients. The study, taken as a whole, reports: Without single-read clonotypes, shared clonotype proportions correlated more between IR-seq and RNA-seq.

The CDR3 has 15 residues. Per the germline V gene, CDR1 is SGHDT and CDR2 is YYEEEE. Trimming removed 2 bases at V and 7 bases at J, with 16 bases between. Sampling of bone marrow took place during active disease in every patient. From approximately 430 ng of RNA, a library with molecular barcoded alpha/delta and beta/gamma adaptors was made. TCRdb called the reads again in MiXCR, with one record for every CDR3 protein. The sample records 90,000 to 95,000 distinct CDR3 sequences, roughly 21% being singletons. This clonotype came up many times. Its target is unknown. The rearrangement links TRBV5-6 to TRBJ2-1, with D possibly being TRBD1 (7 bases). The sequence was collected from a donor over 35 with multiple myeloma. The sample consisted of a population of CD138-negative cells sorted from bone marrow. In nucleotides, the CDR3 is TGTGCCAGCAGCTTTTTCGAGGGGGCGGGGAATGAGCAGTTCTTC. Encoded protein: CASSFFEGAGNEQFF.